One sample yielded the 15 T cell receptor beta chains listed below, sequenced in a study of brain metastases from non-small cell lung cancer. Assay used: immunoSEQ multiplex PCR; TCRdb lists only in-frame clones, some missing. Of 3,500 or so clones in the sample, approximately 80% are singletons; the top ten hold 9.9%. Sequencing used tissue from a brain metastasis. The receptors stem from a donor aged 40 or older with non-small cell lung cancer.

Turning to this clone: One base away lies a much larger clone, so this may be a sequencing read error. The chain recombines TRBV7-8 with TRBJ1-5, with 7 bases fitting TRBD1. V dropped 7 bases and J dropped 2; count of bases not matched to a gene: 8. Germline CDR1 is SGHVS and CDR2 is FQNEAQ. The CDR3 covers 15 residues. The chain's CDR3 is CASNFTGARNQPQHF. The DNA of the CDR3 is TGTGCCAGCAACTTTACAGGGGCTCGCAATCAGCCCCAGCATTTT.

The gene calls are TRBV5-6 and TRBJ1-2; D unresolved. This CDR3 has 15 amino acids. V was cut by 4 bases and J by 5 bases, with 18 bases left in between. CDR1 and CDR2 from the germline V gene are SGHDT and YYEEEE. CDR3 residues: CASSPSGGPYYGYTF. The CDR3 nucleotides are TGTGCCAGCAGCCCGTCGGGAGGCCCTTATTATGGCTACACCTTC.

The chain is built from TRBV7-9 and TRBJ2-2; the match to TRBD1 covers 9 bases. CDR3 length: 15 amino acids. V was clipped by 6 bases and J by 7 bases; unmatched bases: 9. Germline values: CDR1 SEHNR, CDR2 FQNEAQ (reference sequence). CDR3 in amino acids: CASRRQGVTNGELFF. DNA of the CDR3: TGTGCCAGCAGACGACAGGGGGTAACGAACGGGGAGCTGTTTTTT.

On this clone: The identical CDR3 is also encoded by other nucleotide sequences in the sample. The genes are TRBV6-5 and TRBJ2-2; possible D gene TRBD2, 7 bases. The V end lost 3 bases, the J end lost 4 bases, and 15 bases lay between the germline ends. Germline-derived CDR1 and CDR2 are MNHEY and SVGAGI. The CDR3 has 16 residues. This CDR3 reads CASSYSRGGLTGELFF. The CDR3 DNA follows: TGTGCCAGCAGTTATTCGAGGGGGGGCCTCACCGGGGAGCTGTTTTTT.

This clone was seen once. The V gene is TRBV20-1, the J gene TRBJ1-2, with no clear D. CDR3 length: 10 residues. The germline CDR1 and CDR2 sequences are DFQATT and SNEGSKA (reference sequence). The V gene lost 5 bases and the J gene lost 5 bases, with 6 bases spanning the gap. CDR3 DNA sequence: TGCAGTGCTCGATATTATGGCTACACCTTC. Its translation: CSARYYGYTF.

The chain has TRBV28 and TRBJ2-1; TRBD1 aligns across 9 bases. The CDR3 runs 15 residues. Germline trimming cut 5 bases from V and 3 bases from J; bases unmatched to any gene: 5. Germline V gene sequence: CDR1 MDHEN, CDR2 SYDVKM. The CDR3 nucleotides are TGTGCCAGCAGTCCCGGGACAGGGTACTACAATGAGCAGTTCTTC. This sequence encodes CASSPGTGYYNEQFF.

J is TRBJ1-4 and V is TRBV18, with TRBD1 matching 8 bases. Trimming cost V 3 bases and J 12 bases; bases outside gene matches: 9. Germline V CDR1 and CDR2: KGHSH, LQKENI. This CDR3 has 14 amino acids. The CDR3 nucleotides are TGTGCCAGCTCACCGGACAGGGTATCTGTTGAACTGTTTTTT. Its protein product is CASSPDRVSVELFF. Combining the CDR3 with reference TRBV18 and TRBJ1-4 gives the whole variable domain NAGVMQNPRHLVRRRGQEARLRCSPMKGHSHVYWYRQLPEEGLKFMVYLQKENIIDESGMPKERFSAEFPKEGPSILRIQQVVRGDSAAYFCASSPDRVSVELFFGSGTQLSVL.

As regards this clone: At one of its ends the junction is not consistent with the germline gene, which may arise from a read error. The chain combines TRBV7-9 with TRBJ1-2, with 8 bases aligning to TRBD1. The CDR3 length is 15 residues. CDR1 is SEHNR, CDR2 FQNEAQ, per germline (reference sequence). DNA for the CDR3: TGTGCCAACAGCTTAGGTGGGACAGGCTACTATGGCTACACCTTC. It encodes CANSLGGTGYYGYTF.

This chain uses TRBV24-1 with TRBJ1-5; no clear D gene. CDR1 and CDR2 from the germline V gene are KGHDR and SFDVKD. The CDR3 runs 15 residues. Trimming shortened V by 5 bases and J by 4 bases, and 14 bases separated the two germline ends. Here the CDR3 reads CATSAGFGSNQPQHF. The CDR3, as DNA: TGTGCCACCAGTGCGGGGTTTGGGTCGAATCAGCCCCAGCATTTT.

This rearrangement joins TRBV9 to TRBJ2-7; D assignment may be TRBD1 or TRBD2 (5 bases each). The CDR3 extends over 16 amino acids. Germline-derived CDR1 and CDR2 are SGDLS and YYNGEE. V was cut by 3 bases and J by 1 base, with 17 bases left in between. The CDR3 DNA sequence: TGTGCCAGCAGCGAGGAGGCCGGGACGGCATCCTACGAGCAGTACTTC. It yields the protein CASSEEAGTASYEQYF.

The rearrangement links TRBV5-5 to TRBJ2-3; TRBD2 agrees at 7 bases. Germline CDR1 SGHKS, CDR2 YYEKEE (reference sequence). J was trimmed by 2 bases and V by 4 bases; bases with no gene match: 10. The CDR3 has 16 residues. This CDR3 is CASSARLAVITDTQYF. CDR3 in DNA: TGTGCCAGCAGCGCCAGGCTAGCGGTTATCACAGATACGCAGTATTTT.

V is TRBV7-3 and J is TRBJ2-3; no reliable D call. CDR1 and CDR2 from the germline V gene are SGHTA and FQGTGA. This CDR3 contains 13 residues. V dropped 5 bases and J dropped 3 bases, with 9 bases sitting between them. The DNA for the CDR3 is TGTGCCAGCAGCCCGCATCTGACAGATACGCAGTATTTT. This codes for CASSPHLTDTQYF.

V gene TRBV28 combines with J gene TRBJ2-2; 10 bases are shared with TRBD2. The CDR3 loop spans 14 amino acids. Germline V gene lookup returns CDR1 MDHEN and CDR2 SYDVKM. V shed 9 bases and J 3 bases; nucleotides not matched to a gene: 4. The CDR3 DNA is TGTGCCAGTTGGACTAGCGGTCACACCGGGGAGCTGTTTTTT. Translating gives CASWTSGHTGELFF.

The chain uses TRBV18 and TRBJ1-4; 8 bases fit TRBD1. V trimming: 8 bases; J trimming: 4 bases; junction bases outside the gene matches: 3. The germline CDR1 and CDR2 sequences are KGHSH and LQKENI. This CDR3 contains 13 residues. CDR3 DNA: TGTGCCAGCGGGGACAGGCTTAATGAAAAACTGTTTTTT. Its protein product is CASGDRLNEKLFF. The full variable domain, its missing parts supplied by reference TRBV18 and TRBJ1-4, is NAGVMQNPRHLVRRRGQEARLRCSPMKGHSHVYWYRQLPEEGLKFMVYLQKENIIDESGMPKERFSAEFPKEGPSILRIQQVVRGDSAAYFCASGDRLNEKLFFGSGTQLSVL.

Concerning this clone: The same CDR3 is also encoded by other DNA sequences in this sample. The chain employs TRBV6-2 or TRBV6-3 and TRBJ2-5; D is unresolved. The germline V gene encodes CDR1 MNHEY and CDR2 SVGEGT. CDR3 size: 13 residues. The V end was cut by 3 bases, the J end by 2 bases, with 7 bases between. This CDR3 reads CASSYSRQETQYF. CDR3 sequence (DNA): TGTGCCAGCAGTTATTCCAGGCAAGAGACCCAGTACTTC.